What follows are 12 T cell receptor beta chains derived from one specimen sequenced in a study of response to subunit inactivated influenza vaccine. TCRdb fed the RT-PCR reads into MiXCR, producing one record per CDR3 protein. The data show roughly 160,000 distinct CDR3 sequences, around 9.9% seen once. The sequences come from non-naive T cells sorted from PBMCs, collected about 6 weeks after vaccination. These receptors were collected from a man over 45 who received an inactivated influenza vaccine.

The chain links TRBV20-1 to TRBJ1-5, with TRBD1 matching 8 bases. This CDR3 comprises 12 residues. Trimming removed 6 bases from V and 6 bases from J; junction bases left unmatched: 4. Germline CDR1 and CDR2: DFQATT and SNEGSKA (reference sequence). CDR3 residues: CSARTGSQPQHF. The CDR3 coding sequence is TGCAGTGCCCGGACAGGGAGTCAGCCCCAGCATTTT.

This clonotype came up many times. The chain combines TRBV7-9 with TRBJ2-7; D gene unclear. CDR1 and CDR2 (germline): SEHNR, FQNEAQ (reference sequence). The CDR3 spans 11 residues. V was trimmed by 4 bases and J by 9 bases, leaving 10 bases between them. CDR3 nucleotide sequence: TGTGCCAGCAGCTCTGGACGAGGGCAGTACTTC. Translation: CASSSGRGQYF.

This clonotype came up a few times. The chain employs TRBV7-9 and TRBJ1-2; 7 bases map to TRBD1. This CDR3 comprises 14 residues. Germline CDR1 and CDR2: SEHNR and FQNEAQ (reference sequence). V lost 8 bases to trimming and J lost 6 bases; unmatched junction nucleotides: 12. The CDR3 protein is CASARRGQLDGYTF. The CDR3 bases are TGTGCCAGCGCCCGTAGGGGGCAGCTCGATGGCTACACCTTC.

Ten or more counts support this clonotype. The chain joins TRBV25-1 to TRBJ1-6, with TRBD1 as a possible D gene (5 bases). The CDR3 extends over 15 amino acids. Germline-derived CDR1 and CDR2 are MGHDK and SYGVNS. Trimming pared 0 bases from V and 11 bases from J, leaving 14 bases between. The CDR3, as DNA: TGTGCCAGCAGTGAATACGGGGGGTGGGAGGCACCCCTCCACTTT. Its translation: CASSEYGGWEAPLHF. Supplemented by reference TRBV25-1 and TRBJ1-6, the full variable domain reads EADIYQTPRYLVIGTGKKITLECSQTMGHDKMYWYQQDPGMELHLIHYSYGVNSTEKGDLSSESTVSRIRTEHFPLTLESARPSHTSQYLCASSEYGGWEAPLHFGNGTRLTVT.

Points on this clonotype: Relative to the germline gene, one junction end is altered; a read error may explain this. The V and J genes are TRBV7-2 and TRBJ2-5; 8 positions match TRBD2. The CDR3 is 15 residues long. Germline V CDR1 and CDR2: SGHTA, FQGNSA. The CDR3 spells CVSSSRGGLEETQYF. Here the CDR3 DNA reads TGTGTCAGCAGCTCGCGCGGGGGGCTGGAAGAGACCCAGTACTTC.

On this clonotype itself: The missing conserved phenylalanine or tryptophan at the end of this CDR3 makes a read error likely. The chain carries TRBV5-1 and TRBJ2-5, with 9 nucleotides matching TRBD1. The CDR3 has 14 amino acids. V gave up 6 bases and J gave up 3 bases; unmatched junction bases: 6. Germline-derived CDR1 and CDR2 are SGHRS and YFSETQ. As DNA, the CDR3 is TGCGCCAGCACCGCCGGGACAGGGAAAGAGACCCAGTACATC. This codes for CASTAGTGKETQYI.

For the CDR3, the DNA is TGTGCCAGCAGCTTAGCGGGAGAAGGCGGGGAGCTGTTTTTT. It translates to CASSLAGEGGELFF. The chain combines TRBV7-8 with TRBJ2-2, with a tentative D call TRBD2 (5 bases). The CDR3 contains 14 residues. The V end lost 0 bases, the J end lost 7 bases, and 9 bases lay between the germline ends. Germline CDR1 reads SGHVS; CDR2 reads FQNEAQ.

This clonotype has a handful of counts. The chain joins TRBV9 to TRBJ1-2; 10 nucleotides agree with TRBD1. Germline V gives CDR1 SGDLS, CDR2 YYNGEE. V lost 3 bases to trimming and J lost 6 bases; unmatched junction nucleotides: 11. The CDR3 sequence is 16 residues long. The CDR3 protein is CASSAFTGQGRDGYTF. In nucleotides, the CDR3 is TGTGCCAGCAGCGCCTTTACGGGACAGGGGCGGGATGGCTACACCTTC.

This clonotype was recorded many times. The V gene is TRBV4-1, the J gene TRBJ1-6; D may be TRBD1 (6 bases). This CDR3 has 16 residues. The germline gives CDR1 MGHRA, CDR2 YSYEKL. Trimming took 2 bases from V and 14 from J, leaving 22 bases between them. DNA of the CDR3: TGCGCCAGCAGCCAACGGGGACACCTGCGATCGGAGGCCCTCCACTTT. It is translated as CASSQRGHLRSEALHF.

The chain links TRBV7-2 to TRBJ2-7; D is perhaps TRBD1 (5 bases). The CDR3 loop spans 13 amino acids. The germline gives CDR1 SGHTA, CDR2 FQGNSA. V was pared by 0 bases and J by 7 bases, with 10 bases between. CDR3 sequence reads: CASSLAGEREQYF. The CDR3 nucleotides are TGTGCCAGCAGCTTAGCAGGGGAAAGAGAGCAGTACTTC.

This clonotype was observed a few times. The chain is built from TRBV7-3 and TRBJ2-5; perhaps TRBD1 as D (5 bases). CDR3 length: 13 residues. Looked up from germline, CDR1 is SGHTA and CDR2 is FQGTGA. Between the trimmed V and J ends, which lost 2 bases and 5 bases, there was a span of 9 bases. The CDR3 DNA is TGTGCCAGCAGCTTATATGCAGGGGAGACCCAGTACTTC. It yields the protein CASSLYAGETQYF.

The table lists this clonotype with many counts. This chain links TRBV7-2 with TRBJ2-4; either TRBD1 or TRBD2 may supply D (5 bases each). The CDR3 spans 15 residues. Looked up from germline, CDR1 is SGHTA and CDR2 is FQGNSA. Deletions cut 0 bases from V and 8 bases from J, with 14 bases between. The CDR3 DNA sequence: TGTGCCAGCAGCTTAGCGGCAGGGAGCGGTGACATTCAGTACTTC. Protein product: CASSLAAGSGDIQYF.